These T cell receptor beta chains were read from a single sample in a study of response to subunit inactivated influenza vaccine. TCRdb called the RT-PCR reads again in MiXCR, with one record for every CDR3 protein. The table has hundreds of thousands of distinct CDR3 sequences, roughly 27% seen once; the top ten hold about 1.9%. Specimen: CD4+ T cells sorted from PBMCs, collected about 5 days after vaccination. These receptors were collected from a middle-aged man who received an inactivated influenza vaccine. The CDR3 runs from the conserved cysteine through the conserved F or W. The D gene is left open where the match is weak. The listing skips clone size in some rows; elsewhere it reads once, few, many or a size class.

clone_size: NA; d_call: TRBD2; v_call: TRBV28; cdr3_length: 16; j_call: TRBJ2-7; cdr3_nt: TGTGCCAGCAGTTTGTTGGTAGCGGGGACCTCCTACGAGCAGTACTTC; cdr3_aa: CASSLLVAGTSYEQYF
clone_size: few; d_call: NA; v_call: TRBV4-3; cdr3_length: 15; j_call: TRBJ2-7; cdr3_nt: TGCGCCAGCAGCCAGTCCCGCGGTCAGTTCTACGAGCAGTACTTC; cdr3_aa: CASSQSRGQFYEQYF
clone_size: NA; d_call: TRBD1; v_call: TRBV27; cdr3_length: 14; j_call: TRBJ2-1; cdr3_nt: TGTGCCAGCAGCCGACAGGGGGCATGGAATGAGCAGTTCTTC; cdr3_aa: CASSRQGAWNEQFF
clone_size: few; d_call: NA; v_call: TRBV15; cdr3_length: 13; j_call: TRBJ2-7; cdr3_nt: TGTGCCACCAGCCCGGGACAAGGAGACGAGCAGTACTTC; cdr3_aa: CATSPGQGDEQYF
clone_size: few; d_call: TRBD1; v_call: TRBV12-3/TRBV12-4; cdr3_length: 17; j_call: TRBJ1-2; cdr3_nt: TGTGCCAGCAGTTTAGGACAGGGAGGGGGTTATGAGTATGGCTACACCTTC; cdr3_aa: CASSLGQGGGYEYGYTF
clone_size: NA; d_call: TRBD2; v_call: TRBV12-3/TRBV12-4; cdr3_length: 15; j_call: TRBJ2-2; cdr3_nt: TGTGCCAGCAGTAAAGCGGGGGGGCCGTCCGGGGAGCTGTTTTTT; cdr3_aa: CASSKAGGPSGELFF
clone_size: NA; d_call: NA; v_call: TRBV11-2; cdr3_length: 14; j_call: TRBJ2-1; cdr3_nt: TGTGCCAGCAGCTTAGTTGGGCAGACCAATGAGCAGTTCTTC; cdr3_aa: CASSLVGQTNEQFF
clone_size: few; d_call: NA; v_call: TRBV20-1; cdr3_length: 13; j_call: TRBJ1-1; cdr3_nt: TGCAGTGCTCTGGCCAGCCGTGTCACTGAAGCTTTCTTT; cdr3_aa: CSALASRVTEAFF
clone_size: few; d_call: NA; v_call: TRBV2; cdr3_length: 11; j_call: TRBJ2-1; cdr3_nt: TGTGCCAGCAGTGAAAACAATGAGCAGTTCTTC; cdr3_aa: CASSENNEQFF
clone_size: NA; d_call: TRBD1; v_call: TRBV9; cdr3_length: 15; j_call: TRBJ2-7; cdr3_nt: TGTGCCAGCAGCGGTGGACAGGGTCCCTCGAACGAGCAGTACTTC; cdr3_aa: CASSGGQGPSNEQYF
clone_size: few; d_call: NA; v_call: TRBV6-1; cdr3_length: 12; j_call: TRBJ2-7; cdr3_nt: TGTGCCAGCAGTGACGATACCTACGAGCAGTACTTC; cdr3_aa: CASSDDTYEQYF
clone_size: NA; d_call: TRBD2; v_call: TRBV10-3; cdr3_length: 16; j_call: TRBJ2-3; cdr3_nt: TGTGCCATCAGTGCGGGACTAGCGTTGATCACAGATACGCAGTATTTT; cdr3_aa: CAISAGLALITDTQYF
clone_size: few; d_call: NA; v_call: TRBV11-2; cdr3_length: 18; j_call: TRBJ2-6; cdr3_nt: TGTGCCAGCAGCTTAGGGGTAGGGGGGTCCGCGCCATTCAACGTCCTGACTTTC; cdr3_aa: CASSLGVGGSAPFNVLTF
clone_size: NA; d_call: TRBD2; v_call: TRBV20-1; cdr3_length: 13; j_call: TRBJ2-7; cdr3_nt: TGCAGTGCTCAAAGCGGGATTAAATACGAGCAGTACTTC; cdr3_aa: CSAQSGIKYEQYF
clone_size: many; d_call: TRBD1; v_call: TRBV20-1; cdr3_length: 13; j_call: TRBJ1-5; cdr3_nt: TGCAGTGCTACACAGGGGAGCAATCAGCCCCAGCATTTT; cdr3_aa: CSATQGSNQPQHF
clone_size: many; d_call: TRBD2; v_call: TRBV7-2; cdr3_length: 14; j_call: TRBJ2-2; cdr3_nt: TGTGCCAGCAGCGGACTAGCCGCGACCGGGGAGCTGTTTTTT; cdr3_aa: CASSGLAATGELFF
clone_size: few; d_call: NA; v_call: TRBV6-5; cdr3_length: 15; j_call: TRBJ2-7; cdr3_nt: TGTGCCAGCAGTTACGACTCTAGGGTACGCTACGAGCAGTACTTC; cdr3_aa: CASSYDSRVRYEQYF
clone_size: NA; d_call: NA; v_call: TRBV29-1; cdr3_length: 14; j_call: TRBJ2-6; cdr3_nt: TGCAGCGTCCCAGACAGGACTGGGGCCAACGTCCTGACTTTC; cdr3_aa: CSVPDRTGANVLTF
clone_size: NA; d_call: TRBD1; v_call: TRBV4-1; cdr3_length: 16; j_call: TRBJ2-7; cdr3_nt: TGCGCCAGCAGCCAAGAGGTGGGACAGATGGGGTACGAGCAGTACTTC; cdr3_aa: CASSQEVGQMGYEQYF
clone_size: many; d_call: TRBD1; v_call: TRBV6-6; cdr3_length: 15; j_call: TRBJ2-3; cdr3_nt: TGTGCCAGCAGGAAGACAGGGGCCCACACAGATACGCAGTATTTT; cdr3_aa: CASRKTGAHTDTQYF
clone_size: few; d_call: NA; v_call: TRBV3-1; cdr3_length: 15; j_call: TRBJ1-5; cdr3_nt: TGTGCCAGCAGCCCTTCAGGGGATAGCAATCAGCCCCAGCATTTT; cdr3_aa: CASSPSGDSNQPQHF
clone_size: NA; d_call: NA; v_call: TRBV6-2/TRBV6-3; cdr3_length: 17; j_call: TRBJ1-5; cdr3_nt: TGTGCCAGCAACAACGACAGGTTAATGAATAGCAATCAGCCCCAGCATTTT; cdr3_aa: CASNNDRLMNSNQPQHF
clone_size: NA; d_call: TRBD2; v_call: TRBV5-4; cdr3_length: 16; j_call: TRBJ2-1; cdr3_nt: TGTGCCAGCAGCTTGGGTGCAGCGGGGGGGCTTTCAAAGCAGTTCTTC; cdr3_aa: CASSLGAAGGLSKQFF
clone_size: NA; d_call: TRBD2; v_call: TRBV7-2; cdr3_length: 15; j_call: TRBJ2-1; cdr3_nt: TGTGCCAGCAGCGCTAGCGGGGGGAGATACAATGAGCAGTTCTTC; cdr3_aa: CASSASGGRYNEQFF
clone_size: NA; d_call: TRBD1; v_call: TRBV2; cdr3_length: 16; j_call: TRBJ2-1; cdr3_nt: TGTGCCAGCAGTCGGCTTAGGACAGGGGAGAACAATGAGCAGTTCTTC; cdr3_aa: CASSRLRTGENNEQFF
clone_size: NA; d_call: NA; v_call: TRBV20-1; cdr3_length: 16; j_call: TRBJ2-1; cdr3_nt: TGCAGTGCTAGAGATGGGCTAGCCCGGATCTACAATGAGCAGTTCTTC; cdr3_aa: CSARDGLARIYNEQFF
clone_size: few; d_call: NA; v_call: TRBV20-1; cdr3_length: 16; j_call: TRBJ2-7; cdr3_nt: TGCAGTGCTAGCGCTCTGCTCCTGGGATTTACCTACGAGCAGTACTTC; cdr3_aa: CSASALLLGFTYEQYF
clone_size: NA; d_call: TRBD1; v_call: TRBV20-1; cdr3_length: 14; j_call: TRBJ1-1; cdr3_nt: TGCAGTGCTATCAAGGCGGAGGGGGCCCATGAAGCTTTCTTT; cdr3_aa: CSAIKAEGAHEAFF
clone_size: few; d_call: NA; v_call: TRBV28; cdr3_length: 15; j_call: TRBJ2-7; cdr3_nt: TGTGCCAGCAGGTCACCAGAGCGGGCGACCTACGAGCAGTACTTC; cdr3_aa: CASRSPERATYEQYF
clone_size: NA; d_call: TRBD1; v_call: TRBV20-1; cdr3_length: 14; j_call: TRBJ1-2; cdr3_nt: TGCAGTGCCACCCGGACAGGGGCGCCGTATGGCTACACCTTC; cdr3_aa: CSATRTGAPYGYTF
clone_size: few; d_call: NA; v_call: TRBV30; cdr3_length: 12; j_call: TRBJ1-5; cdr3_nt: TGTGCCTGGAGTGCCCCCCGTGGGCCCCAGCATTTT; cdr3_aa: CAWSAPRGPQHF
clone_size: NA; d_call: NA; v_call: TRBV20-1; cdr3_length: 14; j_call: TRBJ1-5; cdr3_nt: TGCAGTGCTCGGACGGACGCAGGCAATCAGCCCCAGCATTTT; cdr3_aa: CSARTDAGNQPQHF
clone_size: few; d_call: NA; v_call: TRBV7-2; cdr3_length: 14; j_call: TRBJ1-2; cdr3_nt: TGTGCCAGCAGCCAAGCGCCTTTGAACTATGGCTACACCTTC; cdr3_aa: CASSQAPLNYGYTF
clone_size: few; d_call: TRBD2; v_call: TRBV20-1; cdr3_length: 16; j_call: TRBJ2-1; cdr3_nt: TGCAGTGCTATCGCCGGACTAGCGGCCTCCTACAATGAGCAGTTCTTC; cdr3_aa: CSAIAGLAASYNEQFF
clone_size: few; d_call: NA; v_call: TRBV12-3/TRBV12-4; cdr3_length: 16; j_call: TRBJ1-3; cdr3_nt: TGTGCCAGCAGTTTAGCGCTTCAGTTCTCTGGAAACACCATATATTTT; cdr3_aa: CASSLALQFSGNTIYF
clone_size: few; d_call: TRBD1; v_call: TRBV29-1; cdr3_length: 14; j_call: TRBJ2-2; cdr3_nt: TGCAGCGTTGGTACAGGGGTGAACACCGGGGAGCTGTTTTTT; cdr3_aa: CSVGTGVNTGELFF
clone_size: NA; d_call: NA; v_call: TRBV19; cdr3_length: 17; j_call: TRBJ2-7; cdr3_nt: TGTGCCAGTAGTAAGGGGGGATTCGGACTACCTTCCTACGAGCAGTACTTC; cdr3_aa: CASSKGGFGLPSYEQYF
clone_size: few; d_call: TRBD2; v_call: TRBV12-3/TRBV12-4; cdr3_length: 15; j_call: TRBJ2-3; cdr3_nt: TGTGCCAGCAGTTTTCAAACTAGCGAGACAGATACGCAGTATTTT; cdr3_aa: CASSFQTSETDTQYF
clone_size: NA; d_call: TRBD2; v_call: TRBV7-6; cdr3_length: 16; j_call: TRBJ2-1; cdr3_nt: TGTGCCAGCAGCCCGACTAGCGGGAGGATTTACAATGAGCAGTTCTTC; cdr3_aa: CASSPTSGRIYNEQFF
clone_size: few; d_call: NA; v_call: TRBV5-5; cdr3_length: 13; j_call: TRBJ2-1; cdr3_nt: TGTGCCAGCACCGTCTCGGGGTACAATGAGCAGTTCTTC; cdr3_aa: CASTVSGYNEQFF
clone_size: NA; d_call: NA; v_call: TRBV29-1; cdr3_length: 13; j_call: TRBJ1-2; cdr3_nt: TGCAGCGTTGAAGGCCGTGGGTTCTATGGCTACACCTTC; cdr3_aa: CSVEGRGFYGYTF
clone_size: NA; d_call: TRBD1; v_call: TRBV7-8; cdr3_length: 18; j_call: TRBJ2-2; cdr3_nt: TGTGCCAGCAGCTCCCGGGACAGGGGTTCTATGAGGACCGGGGAGCTGTTTTTT; cdr3_aa: CASSSRDRGSMRTGELFF
clone_size: few; d_call: TRBD1; v_call: TRBV5-1; cdr3_length: 16; j_call: TRBJ1-1; cdr3_nt: TGCGCCAGCAGCTCATTGGGTGGGACAGGAAACACTGAAGCTTTCTTT; cdr3_aa: CASSSLGGTGNTEAFF
clone_size: NA; d_call: TRBD2; v_call: TRBV6-4; cdr3_length: 18; j_call: TRBJ2-1; cdr3_nt: TGTGCCAGCAGCAAACCCGGGACTAGCGGGGGGGCCTACAATGAGCAGTTCTTC; cdr3_aa: CASSKPGTSGGAYNEQFF
clone_size: NA; d_call: NA; v_call: TRBV7-3; cdr3_length: 17; j_call: TRBJ2-6; cdr3_nt: TGTGCCAGCAGCACAGCCTCCGGCTCTCCTGGCGCCAACGTCCTGACTTTC; cdr3_aa: CASSTASGSPGANVLTF
clone_size: NA; d_call: NA; v_call: TRBV6-5; cdr3_length: 12; j_call: TRBJ2-1; cdr3_nt: TGTGCCAGCAGTCCGGGGTACGGGGAGCAGTTCTTC; cdr3_aa: CASSPGYGEQFF
clone_size: NA; d_call: TRBD2; v_call: TRBV9; cdr3_length: 18; j_call: TRBJ2-7; cdr3_nt: TGTGCCAGCAGCGTAGTCAGAGAAATCGGGACTAGCGGTTACGAGCAGTACTTC; cdr3_aa: CASSVVREIGTSGYEQYF
clone_size: NA; d_call: TRBD2; v_call: TRBV5-1; cdr3_length: 16; j_call: TRBJ2-1; cdr3_nt: TGCGCCAGCAGCTTGCTGGGACTAGCGCCCTACAATGAGCAGTTCTTC; cdr3_aa: CASSLLGLAPYNEQFF
clone_size: few; d_call: NA; v_call: TRBV29-1; cdr3_length: 13; j_call: TRBJ1-4; cdr3_nt: TGCAGCGTGGGGACACCGGGGGCTGAAAAACTGTTTTTT; cdr3_aa: CSVGTPGAEKLFF
clone_size: few; d_call: NA; v_call: TRBV7-2; cdr3_length: 14; j_call: TRBJ2-3; cdr3_nt: TGTGCCAGCAGCTTAGGGAGTCCGGCAGATACGCAGTATTTT; cdr3_aa: CASSLGSPADTQYF
clone_size: few; d_call: NA; v_call: TRBV19; cdr3_length: 17; j_call: TRBJ2-6; cdr3_nt: TGTGCCAGTAGTGCGGGACTTCTTAGCTCTGGGGCCAACGTCCTGACTTTC; cdr3_aa: CASSAGLLSSGANVLTF
clone_size: NA; d_call: TRBD2; v_call: TRBV10-3; cdr3_length: 13; j_call: TRBJ2-3; cdr3_nt: TGTGCCATCGGTTCGAGCGGGAGAGATACGCAGTATTTT; cdr3_aa: CAIGSSGRDTQYF